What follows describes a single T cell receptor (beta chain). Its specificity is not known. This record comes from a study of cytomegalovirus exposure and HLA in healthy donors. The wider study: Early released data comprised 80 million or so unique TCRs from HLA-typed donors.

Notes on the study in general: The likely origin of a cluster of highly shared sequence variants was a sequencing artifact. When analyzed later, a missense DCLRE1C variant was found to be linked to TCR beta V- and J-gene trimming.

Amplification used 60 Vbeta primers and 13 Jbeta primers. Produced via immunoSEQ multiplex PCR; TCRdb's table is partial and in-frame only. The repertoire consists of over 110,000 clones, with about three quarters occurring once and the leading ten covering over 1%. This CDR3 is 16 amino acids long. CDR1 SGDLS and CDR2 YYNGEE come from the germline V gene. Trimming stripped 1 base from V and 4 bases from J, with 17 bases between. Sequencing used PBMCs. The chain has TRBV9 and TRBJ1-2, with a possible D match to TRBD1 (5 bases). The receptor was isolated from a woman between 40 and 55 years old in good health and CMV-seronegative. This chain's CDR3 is CASSVTAPAGGYGYTF. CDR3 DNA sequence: TGTGCCAGCAGCGTAACCGCCCCAGCGGGGGGCTATGGCTACACCTTC.